This TCR beta chain was sequenced for a study of blood T cells in healthy people across ages. Using a J-beta primer mix together with a sample-barcoded 5' primer, a second PCR was run for roughly 6 to 11 cycles. TCRdb analysed the 5' RACE reads with MiXCR anew, one entry per CDR3 protein. The sample consists of under 1 million distinct CDR3 sequences, approximately 44% of them appearing once. V was pared by 5 bases and J by 2 bases, with 9 bases between. The CDR3 is made up of 13 amino acids. Each donor supplied roughly 9.2 milliliters of peripheral blood. The J gene is TRBJ1-1, the V gene TRBV12-3 or TRBV12-4; D remains ambiguous. Input material: blood. The TCR comes from a man between 60 and 70 years old in good health. This CDR3 reads CASSGAYNTEAFF. CDR3 sequence (DNA): TGTGCCAGCAGTGGAGCTTACAACACTGAAGCTTTCTTT.